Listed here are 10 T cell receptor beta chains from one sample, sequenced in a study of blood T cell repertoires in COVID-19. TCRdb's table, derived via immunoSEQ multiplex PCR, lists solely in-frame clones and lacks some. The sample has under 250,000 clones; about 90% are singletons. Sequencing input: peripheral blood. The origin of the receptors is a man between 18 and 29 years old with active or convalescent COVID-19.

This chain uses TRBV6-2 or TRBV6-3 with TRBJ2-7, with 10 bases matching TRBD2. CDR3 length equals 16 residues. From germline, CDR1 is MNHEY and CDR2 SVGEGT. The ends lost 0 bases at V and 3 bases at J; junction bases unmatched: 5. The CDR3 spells CASSYSSSGRLYEQYF. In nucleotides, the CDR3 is TGTGCCAGCAGTTACTCGAGTAGCGGGAGGCTCTACGAGCAGTACTTC.

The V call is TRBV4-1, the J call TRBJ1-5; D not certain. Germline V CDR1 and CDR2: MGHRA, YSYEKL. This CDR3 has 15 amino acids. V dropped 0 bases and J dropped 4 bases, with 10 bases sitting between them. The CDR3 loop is CASSQDLGQNQPQHF. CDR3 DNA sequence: TGCGCCAGCAGCCAAGATTTGGGCCAGAATCAGCCCCAGCATTTT.

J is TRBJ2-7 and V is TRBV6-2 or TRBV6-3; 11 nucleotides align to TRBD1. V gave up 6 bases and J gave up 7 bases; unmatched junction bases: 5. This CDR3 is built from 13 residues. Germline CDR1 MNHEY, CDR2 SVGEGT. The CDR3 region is CASSGQGAGEQYF. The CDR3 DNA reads TGTGCCAGCAGCGGACAGGGGGCAGGAGAGCAGTACTTC.

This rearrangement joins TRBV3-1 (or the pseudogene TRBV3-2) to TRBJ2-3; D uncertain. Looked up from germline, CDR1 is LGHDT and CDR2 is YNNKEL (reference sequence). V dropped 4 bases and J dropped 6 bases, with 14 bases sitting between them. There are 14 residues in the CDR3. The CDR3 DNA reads TGTGCCAGCAGCCTTCTGGGCCCCGCGGATACGCAGTATTTT. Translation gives CASSLLGPADTQYF.

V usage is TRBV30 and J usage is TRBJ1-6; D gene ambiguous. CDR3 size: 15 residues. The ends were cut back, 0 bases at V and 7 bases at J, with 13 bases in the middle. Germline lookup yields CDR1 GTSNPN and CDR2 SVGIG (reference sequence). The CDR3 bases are TGTGCCTGGAGTGTAGAGCGGCAGATCAATTCACCCCTCCACTTT. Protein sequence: CAWSVERQINSPLHF.

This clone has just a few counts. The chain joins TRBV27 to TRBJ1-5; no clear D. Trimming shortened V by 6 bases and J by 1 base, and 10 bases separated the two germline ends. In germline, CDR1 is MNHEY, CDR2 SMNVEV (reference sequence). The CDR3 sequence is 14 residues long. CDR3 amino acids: CASRPGTSNQPQHF. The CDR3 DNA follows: TGTGCCAGCAGGCCGGGAACGAGCAATCAGCCCCAGCATTTT.

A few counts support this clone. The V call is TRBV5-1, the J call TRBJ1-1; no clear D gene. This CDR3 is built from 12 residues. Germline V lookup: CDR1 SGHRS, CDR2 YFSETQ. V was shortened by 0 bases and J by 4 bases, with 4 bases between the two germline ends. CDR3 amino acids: CASSLGATEAFF. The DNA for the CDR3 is TGCGCCAGCAGCTTGGGGGCCACTGAAGCTTTCTTT.

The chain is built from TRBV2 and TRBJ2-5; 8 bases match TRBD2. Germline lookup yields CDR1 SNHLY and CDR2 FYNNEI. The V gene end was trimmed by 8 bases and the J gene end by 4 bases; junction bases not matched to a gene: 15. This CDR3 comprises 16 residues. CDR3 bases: TGTGCCAGCCGGGACGAGATAGCGGGGTTTACAGAGACCCAGTACTTC. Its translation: CASRDEIAGFTETQYF.

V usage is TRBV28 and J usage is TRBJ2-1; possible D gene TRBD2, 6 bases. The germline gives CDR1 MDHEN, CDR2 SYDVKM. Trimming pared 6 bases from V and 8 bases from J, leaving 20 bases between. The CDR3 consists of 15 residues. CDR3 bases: TGTGCCAGCAGGCCGAGATGGGCCAGGGAGGATGAGCAGTTCTTC. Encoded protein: CASRPRWAREDEQFF.

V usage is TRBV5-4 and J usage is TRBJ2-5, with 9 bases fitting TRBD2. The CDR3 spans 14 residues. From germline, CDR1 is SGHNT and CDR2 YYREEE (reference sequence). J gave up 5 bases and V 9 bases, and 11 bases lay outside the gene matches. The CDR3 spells CATAIAGAGETQYF. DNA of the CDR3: TGTGCCACTGCGATAGCGGGAGCGGGGGAGACCCAGTACTTC.